Below, 8 T cell receptor beta chains from the same sample are listed, as sequenced in a study of neurological immune-mediated disorders. MiXCR, applied by TCRdb to the 5' RACE reads, yields one record per CDR3 protein. This table has about 48,000 distinct CDR3 sequences, 9% to 12% appearing once. The sample consisted of PBMCs. These receptors were taken from a woman aged 40-49 years with HTLV-1-associated myelopathy (HAM/TSP).

This clonotype was counted between two and nine times. The genes are TRBV18 and TRBJ1-1; 9 nucleotides line up with TRBD1. CDR1 is KGHSH and CDR2 is LQKENI in the germline V gene. CDR3 length: 14 amino acids. Trimming cost V 5 bases and J 3 bases; bases outside gene matches: 4. CDR3 sequence (DNA): TGTGCCAGCTCAGGTGGGACAGGGTACACTGAAGCTTTCTTT. This encodes CASSGGTGYTEAFF.

This clonotype was counted at least ten times. The CDR3: CASSLTTYTDTQYF. CDR3 in DNA: TGTGCCAGCAGTCTCACTACCTACACAGATACGCAGTATTTT. The chain joins TRBV12-3 or TRBV12-4 to TRBJ2-3; D is unresolved. V shed 5 bases and J shed 2 bases, with 11 bases lying between them. The CDR3 extends over 14 amino acids.

This clonotype was seen repeatedly, ten times or more. The CDR3 reads CATSRDLAVSYNEQFF. In DNA, the CDR3 is TGTGCCACCAGCAGAGATCTAGCGGTTTCCTACAATGAGCAGTTCTTC. The chain carries TRBV15 and TRBJ2-1; the match to TRBD2 covers 7 bases. J was trimmed by 1 base and V by 0 bases; bases with no gene match: 3. Germline CDR1 and CDR2: LNHNV and YYDKDF (reference sequence). The CDR3 is 16 residues long.

This clonotype was recorded at least ten times. V usage is TRBV6-1 and J usage is TRBJ1-1, with D uncertain. Trimming stripped 6 bases from V and 5 bases from J, with 10 bases between. The CDR3 spans 12 residues. CDR1 and CDR2 (germline): MNHNS, SASEGT. CDR3 in DNA: TGTGCCAGCAGCGCCATGGGAACTGAAGCTTTCTTT. Translation: CASSAMGTEAFF.

The count of this clonotype is one. The chain recombines TRBV6-6 with TRBJ1-2, with unresolved D. Trimming cost V 2 bases and J 4 bases, with 8 bases left between them. The CDR3 spans 13 residues. CDR1 and CDR2 (germline): MNHNY, SVGAGI (reference sequence). This chain's CDR3 is CASSYGSSYGYTF. The CDR3 DNA reads as TGTGCCAGCAGTTACGGCAGTTCCTATGGCTACACCTTC.

This clonotype has a count of ten or more. The gene calls are TRBV24-1 and TRBJ2-2; 7 bases are shared with TRBD1. This CDR3 is 16 amino acids long. Germline lookup yields CDR1 KGHDR and CDR2 SFDVKD. The junction had 3 bases not matched to a gene; V was cut back by 2 bases and J by 1 base. The DNA of the CDR3 is TGTGCCACCAGTGATTACGGGACAGAGAACACCGGGGAGCTGTTTTTT. Its protein is CATSDYGTENTGELFF.

There are many counts of this clonotype. The CDR3 DNA sequence: TGCGCCAGCAGCCTACACTTTCTAGCGGCTACCACAGATACGCAGTATTTT. Translation: CASSLHFLAATTDTQYF. The chain links TRBV4-1 to TRBJ2-3; 7 bases are a match to TRBD2. With V trimmed by 4 bases and J by 2 bases, 12 bases remained unmatched. The V gene's germline CDR1 is MGHRA and CDR2 YSYEKL. The CDR3 loop spans 17 amino acids.

There are many counts of this clonotype. The CDR3 loop reads CASSLVGDRGIYEQYF. In nucleotides, the CDR3 is TGCGCCAGCAGCTTGGTAGGGGACAGGGGGATCTACGAGCAGTACTTC. The chain employs TRBV5-1 and TRBJ2-7; the match to TRBD1 covers 11 bases. Trimming took 0 bases from V and 3 from J; bases not matched to a gene: 5. Germline-derived CDR1 and CDR2 are SGHRS and YFSETQ. CDR3 length equals 16 residues.